Reported below is one TCR beta chain. Its antigen is still unknown. V was clipped by 3 bases and J by 5 bases, with 4 bases between them. The CDR3 totals 11 residues. Looked up from germline, CDR1 is MDHEN and CDR2 is SYDVKM. This specimen belongs to a study of T cells in localized non-small cell lung cancer. Findings and caveats of the study: An association was observed between higher blood T cell density and longer overall survival. Appearing in adjacent lung were a median 57 of the top 100 tumor clones. The study sequenced only one region of the tumor. As a result, intratumor heterogeneity could not be excluded and remains possible.

The repertoire was sequenced with immunoSEQ multiplex PCR; TCRdb's copy has only in-frame clones and lacks some. The sample contains 30,000 or so clones, less than 95% of which appear only once. The rearrangement joins TRBV28 to TRBJ1-2; D remains ambiguous. The sequence was obtained from a female donor of 60 years or more with stage I lung adenocarcinoma. The starting material was peripheral blood, obtained before any cancer treatment. The CDR3 region has the DNA TGTGCCAGCAGTTTCGGGTATGGCTACACCTTC. Its translation: CASSFGYGYTF.